The present entry profiles one TCR beta chain with its context. Survey-level immunoSEQ sequencing profiled the TCR beta repertoire. The protocol was immunoSEQ multiplex PCR, while the TCRdb copy is restricted to in-frame clones and leaves out a portion. In the table there are 45,000 to 55,000 clones, 85% to 95% of which are singletons. Germline V gene data show CDR1 as LNHDA and CDR2 as SQIVND (reference sequence). The length of the CDR3 is 15 residues. V lost 2 bases, J lost 0 bases, and 9 bases lay in between. The rearrangement uses TRBV19 and TRBJ2-3, with TRBD1 as a possible D gene (6 bases). The sequencing sample was made of PBMCs. The sequence derives from a man aged 35 to 55 with rheumatoid arthritis. This CDR3 reads CASSIQGWSTDTQYF. CDR3 nucleotide sequence: TGTGCCAGTAGTATACAGGGGTGGAGCACAGATACGCAGTATTTT.